This T cell receptor beta chain was found in a study of T-cell reconstitution after alpha-beta-depleted transplantation in children. Findings and caveats of the study: Several patients had high TCRbeta diversity at day 60; it came from surviving recipient T cells and thymic progenitors. Expanded graft clones, several hundred of them, were reportedly the source of alpha-beta T cells about two months after transplant. Once a year had passed after transplant, T-cell counts and diversity came mostly from newly produced T cells.

The CDR3 is made up of 15 amino acids. Germline CDR1 MNHEY, CDR2 SVGAGI. J was trimmed by 0 bases and V by 0 bases; bases with no gene match: 0. Remarks on this clonotype: Antigen: not known.

The library targeted TCRbeta and was prepared with unique molecular identifiers. TCRdb reprocessed the PCR reads with MiXCR, giving one entry per CDR3 protein. The table has 700,000 to 950,000 distinct CDR3 sequences, about 16% seen once. The specimen comprised PBMCs, mostly from graft donor cells, sampled 360 days after TCRalphabeta/CD19-depleted stem cell transplant. The source is a male patient between 5 and 17 years old who had a stem cell transplant for acute lymphoblastic leukemia, so the T cells may come from the graft donor. V usage is TRBV6-5 and J usage is TRBJ1-2; 8 positions agree with TRBD1. The CDR3 reads CASSYSTGANYGYTF. DNA of the CDR3: TGTGCCAGCAGTTACTCGACAGGGGCTAACTATGGCTACACCTTC.